Described below is a single TCR beta chain sequence and its context. The source of the sample is a study of blood T cell repertoires in COVID-19. Authors' analysis steps: Estimation of nucleated cell counts was performed using reference gene primer amplification. Clones were read by immunoSEQ multiplex PCR, and TCRdb kept only the in-frame ones, dropping some. V, J and clone size are those of that table, while D and trimming were read from the DNA. The top ten clones hold around 6% of a sample with about 46,000 clones, approximately 82% of them seen once. Trimming cost V 4 bases and J 2 bases, with 10 bases left between them. There are 14 residues in the CDR3. Per the germline V gene, CDR1 is SNHLY and CDR2 is FYNNEI.

The receptor was isolated from a woman older than 75 with acute or convalescent COVID-19. The chain joins TRBV2 to TRBJ2-3; D gene uncertain. Sequencing was done on a sample of peripheral blood. CDR3 residues: CASSGGTYTDTQYF. CDR3 in DNA: TGTGCCAGCAGTGGAGGCACCTACACAGATACGCAGTATTTT.